This TCR beta chain was captured by sequencing in a study of shared clonotypes between healthy human individuals. The CDR3 length is 15 residues. Germline V gene lookup returns CDR1 MDHEN and CDR2 SYDVKM. Trimming removed 6 bases from V and 5 bases from J, with 20 bases in between. The assay ran at deep level. Only in-frame clones appear in the TCRdb table, and some are missing; sequencing was by immunoSEQ multiplex PCR. This repertoire shows over a million clones, about 80% found once; its top ten account for 0.4% to 0.55%. Donors were healthy HIV-negative adults without recent acute infections or vaccinations. The authors divided CD4+ cells into CD45RA+ naive and CD45RA-negative memory subsets.

This chain uses TRBV28 with TRBJ2-7, with D hard to call. The sequenced sample was memory CD4+ T cells from PBMCs. Regarding subset: CD45RA-negative fraction. The origin of this receptor is a young man in good health. Some clones in this sample may be carry-over from other donors' samples. CDR3 protein: CASRDELASSNEQYF. DNA of the CDR3: TGTGCCAGCAGGGACGAGTTGGCGTCGTCCAACGAGCAGTACTTC.